The clone carrying this T cell receptor beta chain has only a few counts. The data were obtained in a study of blood T cell repertoires in COVID-19. Overall study context: T cells, B-cell-depleted T cells, or PBMCs supplied cDNA or gDNA.

The V end was cut by 4 bases, the J end by 3 bases, with 10 bases between. The germline CDR1 and CDR2 sequences are SGHRS and YFSETQ. The CDR3 has 13 amino acids. Clones were read by immunoSEQ multiplex PCR, and TCRdb kept only the in-frame ones, dropping some. The data show roughly 120,000 clones, roughly 88% seen once. What was sequenced was peripheral blood. This sequence was found in a woman aged 80 or over with active or convalescent COVID-19. V usage is TRBV5-1 and J usage is TRBJ2-5, with D possibly TRBD1 on 6 matching bases. Written as DNA, the CDR3 is TGCGCCAGCAGCGCTGGACAGAAAGAGACCCAGTACTTC. This translates into CASSAGQKETQYF.